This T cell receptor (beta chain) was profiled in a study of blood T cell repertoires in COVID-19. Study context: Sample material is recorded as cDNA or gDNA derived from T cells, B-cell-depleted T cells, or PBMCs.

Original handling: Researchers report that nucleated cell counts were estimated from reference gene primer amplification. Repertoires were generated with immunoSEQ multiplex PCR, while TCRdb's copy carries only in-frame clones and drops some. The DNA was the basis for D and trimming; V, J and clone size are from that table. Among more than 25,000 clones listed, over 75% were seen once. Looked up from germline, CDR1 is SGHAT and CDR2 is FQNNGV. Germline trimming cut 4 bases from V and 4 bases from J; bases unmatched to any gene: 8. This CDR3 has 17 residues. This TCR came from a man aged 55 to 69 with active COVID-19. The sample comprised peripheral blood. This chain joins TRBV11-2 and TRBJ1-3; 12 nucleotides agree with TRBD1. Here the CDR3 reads CASSSRDRGLKGNTIYF. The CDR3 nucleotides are TGTGCCAGCAGCTCCCGGGACAGGGGGCTGAAAGGAAACACCATATATTTT.